This T cell receptor (beta chain) was recovered during a study of cytotoxic CD8 clonotypes in ibrutinib-treated CLL. Study-level points and caveats: Whereas clonality rose at ibrutinib response, it declined toward baseline at progression. Treatment left the uncommon public clonotypes either contracted or stable in frequency.

TCRdb keeps only in-frame clones here, not all; method: immunoSEQ multiplex PCR. The sample gives almost 250,000 clones, about three quarters of which show up once; 15% is in the top ten. This clone turned up a few times. The target antigen is unknown. This sequence originates from a human donor with chronic lymphocytic leukemia. The input for sequencing was PBMCs, taken after 24 months of ibrutinib treatment.

The CDR3 DNA reads TGTGCCAGTTACCGGGCAGATACGCAGTATTTT. As protein: CASYRADTQYF. This chain links TRBV6-6 with TRBJ2-3; no clear D. V lost 9 bases and J 4 bases, leaving 8 bases between the germline ends. The germline V gene has CDR1 MNHNY and CDR2 SVGAGI (reference sequence). This CDR3 comprises 11 residues.